The 27 T cell receptor beta chains presented below share a single source sample, sequenced in a study of T-cell reconstitution after alpha-beta-depleted transplantation in children. Unique molecular identifiers were used to barcode this TCRbeta library. One entry per CDR3 protein results from TCRdb running MiXCR on the PCR reads. Here the sample spans approximately 130,000 distinct CDR3 sequences, about 9.6% being singletons. Sample: PBMCs, mostly from graft donor cells, taken 180 days after TCRalphabeta/CD19-depleted stem cell transplant. The receptors were sampled from a girl under three years old who had a stem cell transplant for combined immunodeficiency, so the T cells may come from the graft donor.

This clonotype appeared many times. The chain employs TRBV20-1 and TRBJ2-7; TRBD1 matches at 7 bases. The germline V gene has CDR1 DFQATT and CDR2 SNEGSKA (reference sequence). Trimming at V came to 1 base and at J to 0 bases, leaving 3 bases not matched to a gene. CDR3 length: 14 amino acids. CDR3 residues: CSARAGTVSYEQYF. The CDR3, as DNA: TGCAGTGCTAGAGCCGGGACAGTCTCCTACGAGCAGTACTTC.

This clonotype was seen a handful of times. V and J are TRBV24-1 and TRBJ2-6; maybe TRBD1 (6 bases). The length of the CDR3 is 17 residues. V was trimmed by 3 bases and J by 2 bases, leaving 13 bases between them. CDR1 is KGHDR and CDR2 is SFDVKD in the germline V gene. The CDR3 region is CATSDVRGGTGANVLTF. The CDR3 DNA follows: TGTGCCACCAGTGATGTCAGGGGTGGAACTGGGGCCAACGTCCTGACTTTC.

This clonotype turned up a few times. The CDR3 DNA is TGCGCCAGCAGCTGGGCCGGGACCCGATACGAGCAGTACTTC. Translation: CASSWAGTRYEQYF. The chain couples TRBV5-1 to TRBJ2-7; the D call may be TRBD1 or TRBD2 (5 bases each). The CDR3 has 14 residues. Trimming pared 3 bases from V and 4 bases from J, leaving 14 bases between. CDR1 is SGHRS and CDR2 is YFSETQ in the germline V gene.

There are a few counts of this clonotype. The rearrangement uses TRBV27 and TRBJ2-5; D remains ambiguous. Germline V CDR1 and CDR2: MNHEY, SMNVEV (reference sequence). V lost 0 bases, J lost 7 bases, and 12 bases lay in between. CDR3 length equals 14 residues. The chain's CDR3 is CASSLSPPVGTQYF. CDR3 in DNA: TGTGCCAGCAGTTTATCGCCTCCGGTGGGGACCCAGTACTTC.

This clonotype was recorded a few times. The J gene is TRBJ1-2, the V gene TRBV5-1; D is ambiguous. CDR1 is SGHRS, CDR2 YFSETQ, per germline. The CDR3 contains 14 residues. V was cut by 0 bases and J by 6 bases, with 12 bases left in between. Here the CDR3 reads CASSLAGLGDGYTF. The CDR3 DNA reads as TGCGCCAGCAGCTTGGCCGGCCTCGGGGATGGCTACACCTTC.

Many counts were recorded for this clonotype. The chain carries TRBV20-1 and TRBJ1-2, with a weak D call TRBD1 (6 bases). The germline CDR1 and CDR2 sequences are DFQATT and SNEGSKA (reference sequence). This CDR3 is built from 15 residues. CDR3 sequence reads: CRPGGRDTANYGYTF. As DNA, the CDR3 is TGCAGGCCCGGGGGGAGGGACACAGCTAACTATGGCTACACCTTC.

This clonotype was detected ten times or more. The rearrangement joins TRBV20-1 to TRBJ2-1, with unresolved D. Germline CDR1 and CDR2: DFQATT and SNEGSKA (reference sequence). The CDR3 length is 14 residues. The germline V and J ends were trimmed by 2 bases and 5 bases, with 13 bases remaining between them. The chain's CDR3 is CSARLLIRNNEQFF. CDR3 in DNA: TGCAGTGCTAGATTACTCATCCGGAACAATGAGCAGTTCTTC.

The table lists this clonotype with a few counts. The chain carries TRBV3-1 and TRBJ2-7; the D gene is possibly TRBD2 (5 bases). Germline V gene lookup returns CDR1 LGHDT and CDR2 YNNKEL (reference sequence). This CDR3 spans 14 amino acids. The germline V and J ends were trimmed by 3 bases and 7 bases, with 16 bases remaining between them. In DNA, the CDR3 is TGTGCCAGCAGCCACGGGGATGATACGGGGGAGCAGTACTTC. Translating it yields CASSHGDDTGEQYF.

The rearrangement uses TRBV5-1 and TRBJ2-7; weak D call: TRBD2 (5 bases). V shed 1 base and J shed 5 bases, with 19 bases lying between them. This CDR3 region has 16 residues. Germline CDR1 is SGHRS and CDR2 is YFSETQ. The CDR3 is CASSLQSTEVMDEQYF. The DNA of the CDR3 is TGCGCCAGCAGCTTGCAAAGTACGGAGGTGATGGACGAGCAGTACTTC.

The chain combines TRBV6-5 with TRBJ2-7; D may be TRBD2 (5 bases). CDR1 is MNHEY, CDR2 SVGAGI, per germline. The germline V and J ends were trimmed by 1 base and 4 bases, with 14 bases remaining between them. The CDR3 has 15 residues. The CDR3, as DNA: TGTGCCAGCAGTTACTATTTTACCCGGGGATACGAGCAGTACTTC. This encodes CASSYYFTRGYEQYF.

The chain uses TRBV5-1 and TRBJ1-3; weak D call: TRBD1 (5 bases). Trimming cost V 6 bases and J 0 bases, with 16 bases left between them. CDR1 is SGHRS and CDR2 is YFSETQ in the germline V gene. The CDR3 length is 16 residues. The CDR3 region is CASKLNGASSGNTIYF. CDR3 in DNA: TGCGCCAGCAAATTGAACGGGGCTAGCTCTGGAAACACCATATATTTT.

This clonotype came up a few times. V gene TRBV10-3 combines with J gene TRBJ2-1, with 11 bases lining up with TRBD1. The V and J ends lost 1 base and 11 bases, in that order; junction bases with no gene match: 4. The CDR3 runs to 14 residues. Germline V gene lookup returns CDR1 ENHRY and CDR2 SYGVKD. This CDR3 is CAISEYGDRGKQFF. The DNA for the CDR3 is TGTGCCATCAGTGAGTATGGGGACAGGGGGAAGCAGTTCTTC.

This clonotype was detected many times. The chain couples TRBV5-1 to TRBJ2-2; unclear D gene. V was cut by 0 bases and J by 3 bases, with 6 bases left in between. The CDR3 contains 14 residues. CDR1 is SGHRS, CDR2 YFSETQ, per germline. CDR3 bases: TGCGCCAGCAGCTTGGCCGGTTACACCGGGGAGCTGTTTTTT. This encodes CASSLAGYTGELFF.

This clonotype was counted only a few times. This chain joins TRBV4-3 and TRBJ2-7; TRBD1 matches at 12 bases. V shed 1 base and J 5 bases; nucleotides not matched to a gene: 3. CDR3 length: 15 amino acids. CDR1 and CDR2 (germline): LGHNA, YSLEER. CDR3 bases: TGCGCCAGCAGCCAAGGGGGACAGGGGGCCCACGAGCAGTACTTC. This gives the protein CASSQGGQGAHEQYF.

As to this clonotype: A much larger clone is a single base away; this may be a read error. V and J are TRBV20-1 and TRBJ1-1; D uncertain. The CDR3 runs 10 residues. Germline CDR1 DFQATT, CDR2 SNEGSKA (reference sequence). The CDR3 sequence is CTLWRNEAFF. The CDR3 DNA reads as TGCACTCTCTGGAGGAATGAAGCTTTCTTT.

This clonotype came up many times. The chain recombines TRBV20-1 with TRBJ2-4; D call uncertain. The CDR3 has 15 residues. V shed 0 bases and J shed 0 bases, with 9 bases lying between them. From germline, CDR1 is DFQATT and CDR2 SNEGSKA (reference sequence). In DNA, the CDR3 is TGCAGTGCTAGAGATGAGAGTCTAGCCAAAAACATTCAGTACTTC. It encodes CSARDESLAKNIQYF.

Details on this clonotype: A much larger clone differs by one base, so this may be a read error. The J gene is TRBJ2-2, the V gene TRBV20-1; D is possibly TRBD2 (6 bases). Germline-derived CDR1 and CDR2 are DFQATT and SNEGSKA (reference sequence). The CDR3 runs 15 residues. The CDR3 region is CSTSSGTSNTGELFF. The CDR3 region has the DNA TGCAGTACTAGCTCCGGGACTTCGAACACCGGGGAGCTGTTTTTT.

J is TRBJ2-7 and V is TRBV9, with 9 bases matching TRBD2. J gave up 7 bases and V 0 bases, and 8 bases lay outside the gene matches. Germline CDR1 is SGDLS and CDR2 is YYNGEE. This CDR3 region has 15 residues. The CDR3 nucleotides read TGTGCCAGCAGCGTAGGGGCGGGAGGGCCGGTTGAGCAGTACTTC. This gives the protein CASSVGAGGPVEQYF.

This chain uses TRBV11-3 with TRBJ2-1; 7 bases are shared with TRBD1. Germline CDR1 is SGHNT and CDR2 is YENEEA. This CDR3 comprises 13 residues. The V and J ends lost 4 bases and 9 bases, in that order; junction bases with no gene match: 6. This CDR3 reads CASSSRPGGEQFF. DNA of the CDR3: TGTGCCAGCAGCTCCCGGCCAGGGGGTGAGCAGTTCTTC. Complete variable domain (other parts from reference TRBV11-3 and TRBJ2-1): EAGVVQSPRYKIIEKKQPVAFWCNPISGHNTLYWYLQNLGQGPELLIRYENEEAVDDSQLPKDRFSAERLKGVDSTLKIQPAELGDSAVYLCASSSRPGGEQFFGPGTRLTVL.

Points on this clonotype: A much bigger clone sits one base away, suggesting this may be a read error. The V and J genes are TRBV20-1 and TRBJ2-5; 8 bases match TRBD1. Germline assignment: CDR1 DFQATT and CDR2 SNEGSKA (reference sequence). The CDR3 loop spans 14 amino acids. As DNA, the CDR3 is TGCAGTGCTAGACAGGGGGCTTCGCAAGGGACCCAGTACTTC. This sequence encodes CSARQGASQGTQYF.

This clonotype was seen more than once but under ten times. This chain joins TRBV5-8 and TRBJ2-7; 7 bases match TRBD1. The CDR3 extends over 16 amino acids. Per germline, CDR1 SGHTS and CDR2 YDEGEE. J was trimmed by 3 bases and V by 4 bases; bases with no gene match: 13. The CDR3 bases are TGTGCCAGCAGCGTGGAATCCCCGACAGGGAACTACGAGCAGTACTTC. Translated, it gives CASSVESPTGNYEQYF.

V gene TRBV29-1 combines with J gene TRBJ1-2; D uncertain. Germline V gene data show CDR1 as SQVTM and CDR2 as ANQGSEA. The CDR3 spans 11 residues. Trimming pared 4 bases from V and 4 bases from J, leaving 7 bases between. The CDR3 protein is CSVASFYGYTF. Here the CDR3 DNA reads TGCAGCGTTGCCTCTTTCTATGGCTACACCTTC.

This clonotype was observed a handful of times. This chain links TRBV18 with TRBJ2-2; no clear D. CDR3 length: 20 amino acids. The germline gives CDR1 KGHSH, CDR2 LQKENI. V gave up 3 bases and J gave up 0 bases, with 23 bases separating them. In nucleotides, the CDR3 is TGTGCCAGCTCACCTAGGGTCCCCCTTGCCTTCTTCGCGAACACCGGGGAGCTGTTTTTT. Its translation: CASSPRVPLAFFANTGELFF.

This clonotype was recorded many times. This chain joins TRBV5-1 and TRBJ1-1, with 8 bases aligning to TRBD1. With 3 bases clipped from V and 6 bases from J, the junction kept 10 bases outside the gene matches. This CDR3 spans 15 amino acids. The germline CDR1 and CDR2 sequences are SGHRS and YFSETQ. CDR3 residues: CASSSWTQGQAEAFF. The CDR3 nucleotides read TGCGCCAGCAGCTCCTGGACCCAGGGACAGGCTGAAGCTTTCTTT. Full variable domain (remainder filled in from reference TRBV5-1 and TRBJ1-1): KAGVTQTPRYLIKTRGQQVTLSCSPISGHRSVSWYQQTPGQGLQFLFEYFSETQRNKGNFPGRFSGRQFSNSRSEMNVSTLELGDSALYLCASSSWTQGQAEAFFGQGTRLTVV.

This chain joins TRBV20-1 and TRBJ2-7, with 7 bases identical to TRBD1. The germline CDR1 and CDR2 sequences are DFQATT and SNEGSKA (reference sequence). The CDR3 contains 11 residues. J gave up 5 bases and V 4 bases, and 2 bases lay outside the gene matches. The CDR3 sequence is CSANRGDEQYF. The CDR3 nucleotides read TGCAGTGCTAACAGGGGAGACGAGCAGTACTTC.

This clonotype occurred many times. The chain has TRBV5-1 and TRBJ2-2; the D is unclear. V was clipped by 4 bases and J by 6 bases, with 16 bases between them. CDR3 size: 15 residues. Germline loops: CDR1 SGHRS, CDR2 YFSETQ. CDR3 residues: CASSRARDVPGELFF. The CDR3 DNA reads as TGCGCCAGCAGCCGGGCCCGAGACGTGCCCGGGGAGCTGTTTTTT.

This chain connects TRBV10-3 to TRBJ1-3, with a possible D match to TRBD1 (6 bases). V was shortened by 2 bases and J by 0 bases, with 11 bases between the two germline ends. Germline CDR1 reads ENHRY; CDR2 reads SYGVKD. The CDR3 is 16 residues long. As DNA, the CDR3 is TGTGCCATCAGTGAGCCCGGACAGCTCTCTGGAAACACCATATATTTT. Translating it yields CAISEPGQLSGNTIYF.